This entry is about one T cell receptor beta chain. Produced via immunoSEQ multiplex PCR; TCRdb's table is partial and in-frame only. Found here are about 61,000 clones, 85% to 90% of them singletons; the top ten hold 0.89%. These data come from a study of T cell changes during pregnancy in multiple sclerosis. The TCR originated in a female donor in good health, enrolled as a control in a pregnancy study. The material was peripheral blood, obtained in the first trimester of pregnancy.

This CDR3 is CASSDTVLGLRNTEAFF. CDR3 sequence (DNA): TGTGCCAGCAGTGATACGGTGTTGGGACTCAGGAACACTGAAGCTTTCTTT. The V gene is TRBV25-1, the J gene TRBJ1-1; a possible D gene is TRBD1 (5 bases). Germline CDR1 is MGHDK and CDR2 is SYGVNS. V lost 3 bases, J lost 1 base, and 18 bases lay in between. The CDR3 is made up of 17 amino acids.